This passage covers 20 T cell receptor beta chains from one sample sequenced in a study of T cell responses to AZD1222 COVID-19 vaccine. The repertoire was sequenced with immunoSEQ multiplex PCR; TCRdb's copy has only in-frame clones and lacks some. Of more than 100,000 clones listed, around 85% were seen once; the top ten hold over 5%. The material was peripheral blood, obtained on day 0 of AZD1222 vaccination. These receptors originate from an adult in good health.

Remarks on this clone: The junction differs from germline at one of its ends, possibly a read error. CDR3 sequence (DNA): TGTGCTAGCAGCATGACTAGCGGGGGAATGCAGTACTTC. It encodes CASSMTSGGMQYF. The chain combines TRBV7-7 with TRBJ2-7, with TRBD2 identical over 12 bases. The germline CDR1 and CDR2 sequences are SSHAT and FNYEAQ (reference sequence). The CDR3 is 13 residues long.

CDR3 sequence (DNA): TGTGCCAGCAGTGAAGGCCCAGGGTGGGAATTAATGAACACTGAAGCTTTCTTT. Its protein product is CASSEGPGWELMNTEAFF. The chain is built from TRBV6-1 and TRBJ1-1; tentatively, D is TRBD1 (5 bases). The V and J ends lost 1 base and 0 bases respectively, with 18 bases between them. This CDR3 contains 18 residues. Germline V lookup: CDR1 MNHNS, CDR2 SASEGT.

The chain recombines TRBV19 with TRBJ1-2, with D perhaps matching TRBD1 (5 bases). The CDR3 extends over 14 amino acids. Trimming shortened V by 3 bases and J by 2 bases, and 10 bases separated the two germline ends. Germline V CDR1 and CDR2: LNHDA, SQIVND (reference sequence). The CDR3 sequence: CASSMSNRNYGYTF. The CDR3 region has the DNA TGTGCCAGTAGTATGAGTAACAGGAACTATGGCTACACCTTC. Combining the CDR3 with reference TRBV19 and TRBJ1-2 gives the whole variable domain DGGITQSPKYLFRKEGQNVTLSCEQNLNHDAMYWYRQDPGQGLRLIYYSQIVNDFQKGDIAEGYSVSREKKESFPLTVTSAQKNPTAFYLCASSMSNRNYGYTFGSGTRLTVV.

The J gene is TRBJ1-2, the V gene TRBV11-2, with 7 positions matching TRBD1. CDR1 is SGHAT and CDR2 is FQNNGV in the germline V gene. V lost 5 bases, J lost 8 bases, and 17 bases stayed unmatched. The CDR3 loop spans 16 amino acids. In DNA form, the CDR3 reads TGTGCCAGCAGCCCCAGACCCTTGGACAGGCTCTGGGGCTACACCTTC. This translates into CASSPRPLDRLWGYTF.

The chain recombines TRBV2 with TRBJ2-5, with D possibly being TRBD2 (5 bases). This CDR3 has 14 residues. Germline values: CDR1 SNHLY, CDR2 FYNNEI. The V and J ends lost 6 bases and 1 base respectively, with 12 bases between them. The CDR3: CASRAERTQETQYF. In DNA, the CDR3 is TGTGCCAGCAGGGCGGAGCGGACCCAAGAGACCCAGTACTTC.

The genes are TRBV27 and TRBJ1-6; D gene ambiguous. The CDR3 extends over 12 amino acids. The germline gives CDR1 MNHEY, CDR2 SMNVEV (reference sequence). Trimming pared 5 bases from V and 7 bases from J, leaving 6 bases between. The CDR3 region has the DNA TGTGCCAGCAGTCCCAGCAATTCACCCCTCCACTTT. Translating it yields CASSPSNSPLHF.

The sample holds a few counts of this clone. This chain's CDR3 is CASSLDVKTYEQYF. The DNA of the CDR3 is TGTGCCAGCAGCTTAGACGTCAAGACCTACGAGCAGTACTTC. The J gene is TRBJ2-7, the V gene TRBV7-2; no definite D call. Germline values: CDR1 SGHTA, CDR2 FQGNSA. CDR3 length: 14 residues. V lost 1 base and J 2 bases, leaving 9 bases between the germline ends.

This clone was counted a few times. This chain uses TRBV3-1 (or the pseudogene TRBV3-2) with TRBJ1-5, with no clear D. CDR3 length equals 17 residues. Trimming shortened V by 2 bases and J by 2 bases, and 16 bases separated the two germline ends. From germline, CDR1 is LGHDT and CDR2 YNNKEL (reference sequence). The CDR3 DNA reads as TGTGCCAGCAGCCAAATCAGATCACCGAGGGGCAATCAGCCCCAGCATTTT. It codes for CASSQIRSPRGNQPQHF.

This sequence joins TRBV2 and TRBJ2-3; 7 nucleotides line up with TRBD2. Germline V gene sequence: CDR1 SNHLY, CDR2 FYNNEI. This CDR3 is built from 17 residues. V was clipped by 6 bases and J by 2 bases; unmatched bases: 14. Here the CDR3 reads CASSSPRLAKPTDTQYF. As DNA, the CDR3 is TGTGCCAGCAGCTCCCCCAGACTAGCTAAACCCACAGATACGCAGTATTTT.

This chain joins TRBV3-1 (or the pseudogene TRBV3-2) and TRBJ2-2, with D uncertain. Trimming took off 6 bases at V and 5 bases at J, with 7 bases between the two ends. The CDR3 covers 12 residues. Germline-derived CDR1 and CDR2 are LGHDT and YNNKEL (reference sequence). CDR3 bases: TGTGCCAGCAGTAGAACAACCGGGGAGCTGTTTTTT. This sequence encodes CASSRTTGELFF.

CDR3 region: CASSTGGLYGYTF. As DNA, the CDR3 is TGTGCCAGCAGCACAGGGGGCTTGTATGGCTACACCTTC. The chain has TRBV5-5 and TRBJ1-2, with 9 bases aligning to TRBD1. Germline-derived CDR1 and CDR2 are SGHKS and YYEKEE (reference sequence). Trimming removed 4 bases from V and 5 bases from J; junction bases left unmatched: 3. CDR3 length: 13 residues.

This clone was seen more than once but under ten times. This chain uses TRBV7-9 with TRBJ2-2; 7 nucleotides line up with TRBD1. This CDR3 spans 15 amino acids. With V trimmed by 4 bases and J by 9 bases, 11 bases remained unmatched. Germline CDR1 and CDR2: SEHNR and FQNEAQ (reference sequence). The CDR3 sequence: CASSSADRPLWELFF. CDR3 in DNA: TGTGCCAGCAGCTCAGCGGACAGGCCACTGTGGGAGCTGTTTTTT.

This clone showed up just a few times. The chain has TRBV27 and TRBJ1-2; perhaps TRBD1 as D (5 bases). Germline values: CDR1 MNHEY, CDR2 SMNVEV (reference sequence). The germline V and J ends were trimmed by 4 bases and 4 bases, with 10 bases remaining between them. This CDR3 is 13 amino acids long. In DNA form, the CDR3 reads TGTGCCAGCAGTTGGGACGGGAGCTATGGCTACACCTTC. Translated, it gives CASSWDGSYGYTF.

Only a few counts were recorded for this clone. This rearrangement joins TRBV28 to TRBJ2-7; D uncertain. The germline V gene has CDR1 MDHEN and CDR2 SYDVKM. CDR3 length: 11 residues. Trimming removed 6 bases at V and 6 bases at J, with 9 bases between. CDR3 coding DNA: TGTGCCAGCAGCCTGGTTGGCGAGCAGTACTTC. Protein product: CASSLVGEQYF.

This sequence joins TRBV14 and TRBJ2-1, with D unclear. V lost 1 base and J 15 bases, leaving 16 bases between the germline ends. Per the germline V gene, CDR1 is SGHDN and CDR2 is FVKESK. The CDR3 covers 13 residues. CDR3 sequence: CASSQGEQKDLFF. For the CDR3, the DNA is TGTGCCAGCAGCCAAGGCGAACAGAAGGACCTGTTCTTC.

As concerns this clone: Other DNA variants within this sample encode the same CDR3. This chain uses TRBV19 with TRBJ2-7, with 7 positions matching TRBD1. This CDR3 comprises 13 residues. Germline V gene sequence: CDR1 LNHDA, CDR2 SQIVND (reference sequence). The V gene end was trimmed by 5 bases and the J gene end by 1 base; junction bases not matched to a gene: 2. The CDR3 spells CASSPGQSYEQYF. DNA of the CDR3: TGTGCCAGTAGTCCGGGACAGTCCTACGAGCAGTACTTC.

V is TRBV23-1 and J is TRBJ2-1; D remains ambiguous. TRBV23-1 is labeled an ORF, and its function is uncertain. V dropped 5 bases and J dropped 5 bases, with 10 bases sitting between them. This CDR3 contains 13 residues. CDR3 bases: TGCGCCAGCAGTGAGGCCCAAGACAATGAGCAGTTCTTC. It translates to CASSEAQDNEQFF.

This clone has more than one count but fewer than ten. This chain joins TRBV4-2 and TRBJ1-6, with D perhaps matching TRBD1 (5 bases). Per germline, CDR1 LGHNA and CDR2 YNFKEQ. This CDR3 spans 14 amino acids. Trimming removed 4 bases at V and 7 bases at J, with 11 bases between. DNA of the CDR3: TGTGCCAGCAGCCCACAGGCCGACAATTCACCCCTCCACTTT. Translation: CASSPQADNSPLHF.

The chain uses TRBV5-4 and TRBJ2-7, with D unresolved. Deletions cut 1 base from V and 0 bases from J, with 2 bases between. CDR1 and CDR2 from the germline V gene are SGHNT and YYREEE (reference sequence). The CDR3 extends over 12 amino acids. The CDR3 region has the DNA TGTGCCAGCAGCTTGAGCTCCTACGAGCAGTACTTC. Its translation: CASSLSSYEQYF.

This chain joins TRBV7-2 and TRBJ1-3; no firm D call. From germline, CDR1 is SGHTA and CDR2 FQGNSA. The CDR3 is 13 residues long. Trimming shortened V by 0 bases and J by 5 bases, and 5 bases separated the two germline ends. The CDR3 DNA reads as TGTGCCAGCAGCTTAGCGCCGAGAAACACCATATATTTT. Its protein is CASSLAPRNTIYF.